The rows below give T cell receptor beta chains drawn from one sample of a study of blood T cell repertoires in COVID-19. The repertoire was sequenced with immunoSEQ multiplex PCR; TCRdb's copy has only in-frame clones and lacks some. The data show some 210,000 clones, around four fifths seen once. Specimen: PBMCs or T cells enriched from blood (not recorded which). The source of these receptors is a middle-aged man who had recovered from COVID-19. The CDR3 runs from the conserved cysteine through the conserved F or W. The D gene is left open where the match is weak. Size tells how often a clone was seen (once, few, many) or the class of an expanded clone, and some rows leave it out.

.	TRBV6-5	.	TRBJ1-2	TGTGCCAGCAAGCAGAGTTCGCGGCAGGGTGGCTACACCTTC	CASKQSSRQGGYTF
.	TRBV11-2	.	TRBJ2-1	TGTGCCAGCAGCTTATTTCAGGGCAATGATGAGCAGTTCTTC	CASSLFQGNDEQFF
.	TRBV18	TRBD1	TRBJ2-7	TGTGCTACCGGGACAGACTCCTACGAGCAGTACTTC	CATGTDSYEQYF
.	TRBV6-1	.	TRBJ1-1	TGTGCCAGCAGTGAAGATGTGGGGTCGGGGGCTGAAGCTTTCTTT	CASSEDVGSGAEAFF
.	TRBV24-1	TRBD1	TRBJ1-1	TGTGCCACCAGTGAATCGGGACAGGGGGCGAACACTGAAGCTTTCTTT	CATSESGQGANTEAFF
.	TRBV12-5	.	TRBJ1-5	TGTGCTAGTGGGCGCTTTGCCCCCCCCATTAATCAGCCCCAGCATTTT	CASGRFAPPINQPQHF
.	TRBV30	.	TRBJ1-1	TGTGCCTGTGGGGAGGGGTGGGGTGAAGCTTTCTTT	CACGEGWGEAFF
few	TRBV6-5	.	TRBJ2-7	TGTGCCAGCAGTTACTCGAGCGGTAGCTCCTACGAGCAGTACTTC	CASSYSSGSSYEQYF
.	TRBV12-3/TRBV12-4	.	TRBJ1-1	TGTGCCAGCAGTTTAGCGAGAAAGGCTTTCTTT	CASSLARKAFF
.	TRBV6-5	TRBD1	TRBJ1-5	TGTGCCAGCAGTATGCGGGACAGCTTCAATCAGCCCCAGCATTTT	CASSMRDSFNQPQHF
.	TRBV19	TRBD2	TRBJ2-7	TGTGCCAGTAGTGCCAGCGGGATCTACTACGAGCAGTACTTC	CASSASGIYYEQYF
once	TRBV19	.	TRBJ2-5	TGTGCCAGTAGTAGGAGAACACAAGAGACCCAGTACTTC	CASSRRTQETQYF